This record concerns one T cell receptor (beta chain) sequence. Original handling: From reference gene primer amplification, estimates of nucleated cell counts were derived. Data came from immunoSEQ multiplex PCR; TCRdb stores just in-frame clones and leaves some out. Clonal size and the V and J genes are those of that table, whereas D and trimming came from the DNA. The data show 200,000 to 250,000 clones, less than 85% seen once. The CDR3 runs 15 residues. CDR1 SNHLY and CDR2 FYNNEI come from the germline V gene. The entry originates in a study of blood T cell repertoires in COVID-19. Study-wide context: Samples came from the United States, Italy and Spain, spanning acute and convalescent COVID-19. In each case, the material was cDNA or gDNA derived from T cells, B-cell-depleted T cells, or PBMCs.

This sequence joins TRBV2 and TRBJ1-6; TRBD1 aligns across 7 bases. Material: peripheral blood. The receptor was derived from a woman in her seventies with acute or convalescent COVID-19. The CDR3 DNA follows: TGTGCTTCTCAGCCCAGGGACAGCCCTAATTCACCCCTCCACTTT. It specifies CASQPRDSPNSPLHF.